This paragraph reports one TCR beta chain. A single record per CDR3 protein comes from TCRdb applying MiXCR to the PCR reads. The profile shows 490,000 or so distinct CDR3 sequences, around 21% of them singletons. This record comes from a study of molecular identifiers for immune sequencing clone quantification. The sample consisted of naive CD8+ T cells from blood, with Jurkat cell RNA spiked in. The subset was: FACS-sorted CD8+CD4-CCR7+CD45RA+ naive T cells. This clonotype originated in a human donor in good health. Some libraries in this study had Jurkat cell RNA spiked in.

The CDR3 DNA reads TGTGCCTGGAGGTTGACAGGGGAAGCTTTCTTT. Translation gives CAWRLTGEAFF. This sequence joins TRBV30 and TRBJ1-1; the match to TRBD1 covers 7 bases. This CDR3 spans 11 amino acids. CDR1 GTSNPN and CDR2 SVGIG come from the germline V gene (reference sequence). V shed 3 bases and J 8 bases; nucleotides not matched to a gene: 3.